This TCR beta chain was captured by sequencing in a study of T cells in Graves' hyperthyroidism and ophthalmopathy. Points from the study as a whole: Peripheral blood also featured most of the thyroid clonotypes expanded above 0.001.

The sample holds many counts of this clonotype. Its antigen is currently unknown. TCR beta CDR3 regions were amplified from RNA transcripts. First-round RT-PCR targeting the TCR CDR3 was performed with the HTBI primer set. Via MiXCR, TCRdb re-called the multiplex PCR reads, giving one row per CDR3 protein. The data show roughly 560,000 distinct CDR3 sequences, about 14% seen once. The PBMCs studied were ones that came from about 10 ml fresh peripheral blood. The clonotype comes from a woman aged 40 to 50 with Graves' ophthalmopathy. The sample was blood.

The CDR3: CASSLPRTGTGNGYTF. The CDR3, as DNA: TGTGCCAGTAGTTTGCCCAGAACCGGGACAGGGAATGGCTACACCTTC. The chain employs TRBV19 and TRBJ1-2; 9 bases are a match to TRBD1. After removal of 5 bases from V and 6 bases from J, the junction contained 13 bases not matched to a gene. Looked up from germline, CDR1 is LNHDA and CDR2 is SQIVND (reference sequence). The CDR3 contains 16 residues.